The 32 T cell receptor beta chains reported below all come from one sample, sequenced in a study of blood T cell repertoires in COVID-19. Clones were sequenced by immunoSEQ multiplex PCR, and TCRdb holds only the in-frame ones, with some missing. The table lists around 230,000 clones, about four fifths of them singletons. Sequencing was carried out using peripheral blood. Every receptor here comes from a woman in her forties or fifties with acute or convalescent COVID-19.

This chain connects TRBV11-2 to TRBJ2-3; 8 bases line up with TRBD2. Germline CDR1 and CDR2: SGHAT and FQNNGV. This CDR3 is 17 amino acids long. V shed 5 bases, J shed 5 bases, and the junction held 15 bases outside the gene matches. The CDR3 sequence is CASSPNNERLAGDTQYF. CDR3 sequence (DNA): TGTGCCAGCAGCCCTAACAATGAGAGGCTAGCGGGAGATACGCAGTATTTT.

This clone was seen a single time. This chain uses TRBV6-8 with TRBJ2-3; D not certain. V was pared by 6 bases and J by 2 bases, with 15 bases between. The CDR3 runs to 15 residues. Looked up from germline, CDR1 is MNHGY and CDR2 is SAAAGT. CDR3 protein: CASRQNSPPTDTQYF. In DNA form, the CDR3 reads TGTGCCAGCAGACAGAACTCCCCTCCCACAGATACGCAGTATTTT.

This CDR3 is CASTLGPARTTYEQYF. Here the CDR3 DNA reads TGCGCCAGCACCCTGGGGCCCGCACGGACGACCTACGAGCAGTACTTC. The rearrangement links TRBV10-2 to TRBJ2-7; D is perhaps TRBD1 (5 bases). Germline CDR1 and CDR2: WSHSY and SAAADI. This CDR3 comprises 16 residues. The ends were cut back, 7 bases at V and 2 bases at J, with 21 bases in the middle.

CDR3 bases: TGCGCCAGCAGCTCCCCGGGACAGAACTCCTACGAGCAGTACTTC. Translated, it gives CASSSPGQNSYEQYF. The chain uses TRBV4-1 and TRBJ2-7, with 7 bases matching TRBD1. The V gene's germline CDR1 is MGHRA and CDR2 YSYEKL. The junction had 7 bases not matched to a gene; V was cut back by 5 bases and J by 0 bases. This CDR3 is 15 amino acids long.

V usage is TRBV18 and J usage is TRBJ1-1; D is unclear. Germline values: CDR1 KGHSH, CDR2 LQKENI. CDR3 size: 14 residues. Trimming shortened V by 1 base and J by 5 bases, and 11 bases separated the two germline ends. CDR3 protein: CASSPLGEGTEAFF. CDR3 DNA: TGTGCCAGCTCACCACTTGGGGAGGGAACTGAAGCTTTCTTT.

This chain uses TRBV20-1 with TRBJ2-1, with D possibly matching TRBD2 (5 bases). V was cut by 3 bases and J by 8 bases, with 17 bases left in between. The CDR3 covers 14 residues. Germline CDR1 reads DFQATT; CDR2 reads SNEGSKA (reference sequence). Here the CDR3 reads CSASSSGLFHEQFF. The CDR3, as DNA: TGCAGTGCTAGTAGTTCAGGACTTTTTCATGAGCAGTTCTTC.

The chain recombines TRBV19 with TRBJ2-1, with D perhaps TRBD1 (5 bases). The CDR3 contains 15 residues. CDR1 is LNHDA, CDR2 SQIVND, per germline (reference sequence). V was trimmed by 0 bases and J by 6 bases, leaving 12 bases between them. The CDR3 loop reads CASSIERQPANEQFF. The CDR3 coding sequence is TGTGCCAGTAGTATAGAAAGACAGCCAGCCAATGAGCAGTTCTTC.

This chain links TRBV15 with TRBJ2-3; no clear D gene. In germline, CDR1 is LNHNV, CDR2 YYDKDF (reference sequence). Trimming stripped 3 bases from V and 0 bases from J, with 19 bases between. CDR3 length: 18 residues. The CDR3 nucleotides read TGTGCCACCAGCAGGGTTCGAATGGGCAGCAGAAGCACAGATACGCAGTATTTT. Its protein is CATSRVRMGSRSTDTQYF.

This clone has just one count. The genes are TRBV19 and TRBJ1-2; TRBD1 matches at 9 bases. Germline V gene sequence: CDR1 LNHDA, CDR2 SQIVND (reference sequence). The trim removed 5 bases at V and 0 bases at J, leaving 10 bases unmatched. CDR3 length: 17 residues. CDR3 amino acids: CASSPEGQGKANYGYTF. CDR3 nucleotides: TGTGCCAGTAGTCCCGAGGGACAGGGAAAAGCTAACTATGGCTACACCTTC.

This chain connects TRBV29-1 to TRBJ1-1, with 7 bases aligning to TRBD1. The V gene end was trimmed by 7 bases and the J gene end by 1 base; junction bases not matched to a gene: 18. Germline V gene lookup returns CDR1 SQVTM and CDR2 ANQGSEA. This CDR3 is 17 amino acids long. CDR3 sequence: CSAELGYRGASNTEAFF. As DNA, the CDR3 is TGCAGCGCCGAACTGGGGTACAGGGGAGCTTCGAACACTGAAGCTTTCTTT. Supplemented by reference TRBV29-1 and TRBJ1-1, the full variable domain reads SAVISQKPSRDICQRGTSLTIQCQVDSQVTMMFWYRQQPGQSLTLIATANQGSEATYESGFVIDKFPISRPNLTFSTLTVSNMSPEDSSIYLCSAELGYRGASNTEAFFGQGTRLTVV.

The chain employs TRBV5-1 and TRBJ2-1; 7 bases agree with TRBD2. V shed 2 bases and J 6 bases; nucleotides not matched to a gene: 14. The CDR3 consists of 17 residues. Germline values: CDR1 SGHRS, CDR2 YFSETQ. CDR3 amino acids: CASSFQGSGRAGNEQFF. CDR3 bases: TGCGCCAGCAGCTTCCAGGGAAGTGGGAGGGCCGGCAATGAGCAGTTCTTC.

The V call is TRBV10-1, the J call TRBJ2-6; no clear D. The CDR3 runs 14 residues. CDR1 is WNHNN and CDR2 is SYGVQD in the germline V gene (reference sequence). Between the trimmed V and J ends, which lost 3 bases and 3 bases, there was a span of 6 bases. CDR3 nucleotide sequence: TGCGCCAGCAGTGATACTATTGGGGCCAACGTCCTGACTTTC. Translating gives CASSDTIGANVLTF.

This clone was seen a single time. The V and J genes are TRBV15 and TRBJ1-2, with D possibly TRBD1 on 5 matching bases. Trimming removed 1 base from V and 3 bases from J, with 12 bases in between. This CDR3 region has 15 residues. Germline assignment: CDR1 LNHNV and CDR2 YYDKDF (reference sequence). The CDR3 nucleotides read TGTGCCACCAGCAGAGGCCCCGGGGGAGACTATGGCTACACCTTC. Its protein product is CATSRGPGGDYGYTF.

This chain uses TRBV10-1 with TRBJ2-3, with 8 positions matching TRBD2. Germline CDR1 WNHNN, CDR2 SYGVQD (reference sequence). V gave up 4 bases and J gave up 4 bases; unmatched junction bases: 7. CDR3 size: 15 residues. Here the CDR3 reads CASSGSAGEPDTQYF. The CDR3 nucleotides read TGCGCCAGCAGTGGATCAGCGGGAGAGCCAGATACGCAGTATTTT.

This CDR3 reads CASSERQGGYTF. The CDR3 bases are TGTGCCAGCAGTGAACGGCAGGGGGGCTACACCTTC. The chain uses TRBV6-1 and TRBJ1-2; tentatively, D is TRBD1 (6 bases). Between the trimmed V and J ends, which lost 2 bases and 8 bases, there was a span of 9 bases. Germline CDR1 MNHNS, CDR2 SASEGT. The CDR3 loop spans 12 amino acids.

The chain joins TRBV7-2 to TRBJ1-1, with D hard to call. CDR3 size: 17 residues. Germline CDR1 reads SGHTA; CDR2 reads FQGNSA. Trimming removed 3 bases at V and 4 bases at J, with 21 bases between. The CDR3 DNA is TGTGCCAGCAGCTTTGGGAGATCGGCCCGGGAGGGCACTGAAGCTTTCTTT. Translation: CASSFGRSAREGTEAFF.

The chain employs TRBV11-2 and TRBJ2-7, with 10 positions matching TRBD2. CDR3 length equals 13 residues. With 1 base clipped from V and 7 bases from J, the junction kept 1 base outside the gene matches. Germline CDR1 reads SGHAT; CDR2 reads FQNNGV. CDR3 sequence (DNA): TGTGCCAGCAGCTTAGCTAGCGGGAGTGAGCAGTACTTC. It encodes CASSLASGSEQYF.

The chain recombines TRBV24-1 with TRBJ2-2, with D tentatively TRBD1 (5 bases). Per the germline V gene, CDR1 is KGHDR and CDR2 is SFDVKD. The CDR3 runs 16 residues. The ends were cut back, 3 bases at V and 5 bases at J, with 15 bases in the middle. As DNA, the CDR3 is TGTGCCACCAGTGATCCAGGGCGATCGCGAACCGGGGAGCTGTTTTTT. Translation: CATSDPGRSRTGELFF.

This clone was recorded once. V gene TRBV7-8 combines with J gene TRBJ2-7; 7 bases are shared with TRBD2. The CDR3 consists of 12 residues. The V gene's germline CDR1 is SGHVS and CDR2 FQNEAQ. V was pared by 7 bases and J by 7 bases, with 7 bases of the junction left unmatched. Here the CDR3 DNA reads TGTGCCAGCACCAGCGGGGAACGGGAGCAGTACTTC. Its protein is CASTSGEREQYF.

Only a few counts were recorded for this clone. The chain links TRBV25-1 to TRBJ1-1; maybe TRBD1 (5 bases). Germline V gene data show CDR1 as MGHDK and CDR2 as SYGVNS. Trimming took off 7 bases at V and 7 bases at J, with 10 bases between the two ends. The CDR3 has 11 amino acids. The CDR3 spells CASTDTGEAFF. The CDR3 DNA reads as TGTGCCAGCACCGACACAGGTGAAGCTTTCTTT.

J is TRBJ1-5 and V is TRBV12-5; possible D gene TRBD1, 5 bases. There are 14 residues in the CDR3. Germline CDR1 and CDR2: LGHNT and FRNRAP. Trimming left V 5 bases short and J 4 bases short, with 12 bases between. The CDR3 loop is CASGPDTPNQPQHF. The CDR3 nucleotides are TGTGCTAGTGGTCCGGACACGCCAAATCAGCCCCAGCATTTT.

This clone was seen once. This sequence joins TRBV10-3 and TRBJ2-3; TRBD2 aligns across 7 bases. Germline assignment: CDR1 ENHRY and CDR2 SYGVKD. Trimming took 7 bases from V and 0 from J; bases not matched to a gene: 10. The CDR3 contains 16 residues. CDR3 amino acids: CAITLQPGLSTDTQYF. In DNA, the CDR3 is TGTGCCATCACTCTACAACCGGGACTAAGCACAGATACGCAGTATTTT.

This chain uses TRBV11-2 with TRBJ2-3; TRBD2 aligns across 10 bases. Unmatched junction bases numbered 6, after V lost 1 base and J lost 5 bases. The germline gives CDR1 SGHAT, CDR2 FQNNGV. The CDR3 consists of 16 residues. This chain's CDR3 is CASSLAAGGAVDTQYF. CDR3 DNA: TGTGCCAGCAGCTTAGCAGCGGGAGGGGCCGTAGATACGCAGTATTTT.

DNA for the CDR3: TGCGCCAGCAGCCAAGGTCCTTTCTCCTACGAGCAGTACTTC. This sequence encodes CASSQGPFSYEQYF. This chain uses TRBV4-1 with TRBJ2-7; D call uncertain. V lost 1 base, J lost 0 bases, and 7 bases lay in between. There are 14 residues in the CDR3. Germline CDR1 reads MGHRA; CDR2 reads YSYEKL.

This CDR3 is CASSRDSNTYNEQFF. The CDR3 bases are TGTGCCAGCAGTCGGGACTCCAATACCTACAATGAGCAGTTCTTC. The rearrangement links TRBV6-4 to TRBJ2-1; D may be TRBD2 (6 bases). Trimming shortened V by 5 bases and J by 2 bases, and 13 bases separated the two germline ends. The CDR3 is 15 residues long. CDR1 and CDR2 (germline): MRHNA, SNTAGT.

The chain is built from TRBV28 and TRBJ1-2; D may be TRBD1 (5 bases). V dropped 5 bases and J dropped 4 bases, with 14 bases sitting between them. The CDR3 length is 14 residues. Germline-derived CDR1 and CDR2 are MDHEN and SYDVKM. The CDR3 is CASSASWGSYGYTF. CDR3 coding DNA: TGTGCCAGCAGTGCCTCGTGGGGCAGCTATGGCTACACCTTC.

The chain recombines TRBV10-3 with TRBJ2-1; D is possibly TRBD1 (6 bases). The CDR3 is 16 residues long. Trimming pared 0 bases from V and 7 bases from J, leaving 16 bases between. Germline V CDR1 and CDR2: ENHRY, SYGVKD. In DNA form, the CDR3 reads TGTGCCATCAGTGAGTCGAGGTCCACAGGGCTTAATGAGCAGTTCTTC. Translated, it gives CAISESRSTGLNEQFF.

This chain links TRBV6-5 with TRBJ2-7; tentatively, D is TRBD1 (6 bases). Trimming took off 5 bases at V and 4 bases at J, with 12 bases between the two ends. The CDR3 length is 13 residues. The germline gives CDR1 MNHEY, CDR2 SVGAGI. The DNA for the CDR3 is TGTGCCAGCAGTCCCCGGACAGTGTACGAGCAGTACTTC. Translating it yields CASSPRTVYEQYF.

Details on this clone: The junction and the germline gene differ at one end; a read error may be behind it. The chain carries TRBV6-1 and TRBJ1-4; no definite D call. Germline-derived CDR1 and CDR2 are MNHNS and SASEGT. The CDR3 contains 13 residues. The CDR3 loop reads CASSESGAGRDIF. The CDR3 bases are TGTGCCAGCAGTGAATCGGGAGCCGGGAGGGATATTTTT.

Turning to this clone: An end of the junction differs from the germline gene, which may be a read error. The V gene is TRBV25-1, the J gene TRBJ1-2, with TRBD1 as a possible D gene (5 bases). Germline CDR1 reads MGHDK; CDR2 reads SYGVNS. This CDR3 is built from 13 residues. The CDR3, as DNA: TGTGCCAGCAGGGACAATACCCAATATGACTACACCTTC. Its protein product is CASRDNTQYDYTF.

The chain employs TRBV24-1 and TRBJ2-7, with D tentatively TRBD1 (6 bases). Germline V gives CDR1 KGHDR, CDR2 SFDVKD. There are 13 residues in the CDR3. The V gene lost 4 bases and the J gene lost 5 bases, with 11 bases spanning the gap. In DNA form, the CDR3 reads TGTGCCACCAGTGACCCAGGACAGAACGAGCAGTACTTC. Translated: CATSDPGQNEQYF.

The chain uses TRBV4-2 and TRBJ2-7, with 11 bases matching TRBD2. This CDR3 is built from 16 residues. Germline lookup yields CDR1 LGHNA and CDR2 YNFKEQ. Germline trimming cut 3 bases from V and 4 bases from J; bases unmatched to any gene: 8. The CDR3 nucleotides read TGTGCCAGCAGCCACCTACTAGCGGGAGTAGGTTACGAGCAGTACTTC. As protein: CASSHLLAGVGYEQYF.